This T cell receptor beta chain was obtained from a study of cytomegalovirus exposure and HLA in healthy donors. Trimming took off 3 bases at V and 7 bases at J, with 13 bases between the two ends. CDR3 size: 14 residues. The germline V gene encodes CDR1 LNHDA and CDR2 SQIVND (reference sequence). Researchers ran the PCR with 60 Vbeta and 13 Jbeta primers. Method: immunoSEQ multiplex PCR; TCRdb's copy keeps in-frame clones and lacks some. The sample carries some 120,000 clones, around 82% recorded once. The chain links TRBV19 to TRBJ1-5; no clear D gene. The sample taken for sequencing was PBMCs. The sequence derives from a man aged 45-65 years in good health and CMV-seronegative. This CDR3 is CASSIRRFGQPQHF. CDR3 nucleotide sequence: TGTGCCAGTAGTATCCGCAGGTTTGGGCAGCCCCAGCATTTT.